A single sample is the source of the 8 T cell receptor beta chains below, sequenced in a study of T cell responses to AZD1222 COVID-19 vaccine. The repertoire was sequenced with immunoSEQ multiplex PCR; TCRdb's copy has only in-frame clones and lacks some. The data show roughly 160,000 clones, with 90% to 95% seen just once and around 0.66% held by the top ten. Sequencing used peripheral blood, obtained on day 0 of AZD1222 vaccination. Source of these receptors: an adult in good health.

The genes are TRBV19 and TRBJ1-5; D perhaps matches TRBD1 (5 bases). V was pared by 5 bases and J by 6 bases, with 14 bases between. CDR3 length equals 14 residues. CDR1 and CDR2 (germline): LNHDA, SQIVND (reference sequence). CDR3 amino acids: CASSSDWRGQPQHF. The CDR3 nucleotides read TGTGCCAGTAGTTCCGACTGGAGGGGTCAGCCCCAGCATTTT.

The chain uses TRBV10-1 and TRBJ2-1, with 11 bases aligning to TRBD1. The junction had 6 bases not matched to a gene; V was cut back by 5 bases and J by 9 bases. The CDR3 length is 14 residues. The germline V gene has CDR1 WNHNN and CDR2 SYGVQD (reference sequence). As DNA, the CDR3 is TGCGCCAGCAGTAAGGGACAGGGGGGGGTTGAGCAGTTCTTC. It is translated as CASSKGQGGVEQFF.

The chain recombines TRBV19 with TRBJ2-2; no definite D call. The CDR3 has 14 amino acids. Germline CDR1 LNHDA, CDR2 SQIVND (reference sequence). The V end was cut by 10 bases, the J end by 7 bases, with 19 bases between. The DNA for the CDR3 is TGTGCCACCGTTCGAGGAGTTAGTGACGGGGAGCTGTTTTTT. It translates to CATVRGVSDGELFF.

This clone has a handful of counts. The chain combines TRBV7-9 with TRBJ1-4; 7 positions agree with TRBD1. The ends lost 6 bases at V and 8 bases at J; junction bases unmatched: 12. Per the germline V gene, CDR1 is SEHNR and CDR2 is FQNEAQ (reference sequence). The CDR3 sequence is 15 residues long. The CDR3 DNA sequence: TGTGCCAGCAGTCAGGAGGGGGCAGTTTGGGAAAAACTGTTTTTT. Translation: CASSQEGAVWEKLFF.

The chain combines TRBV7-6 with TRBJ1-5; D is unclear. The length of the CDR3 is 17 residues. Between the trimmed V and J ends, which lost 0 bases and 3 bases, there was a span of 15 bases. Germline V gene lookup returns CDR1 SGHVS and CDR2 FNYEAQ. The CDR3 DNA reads TGTGCCAGCAGCTTAGCGGCGGGGATGGGAAACAATCAGCCCCAGCATTTT. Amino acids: CASSLAAGMGNNQPQHF.

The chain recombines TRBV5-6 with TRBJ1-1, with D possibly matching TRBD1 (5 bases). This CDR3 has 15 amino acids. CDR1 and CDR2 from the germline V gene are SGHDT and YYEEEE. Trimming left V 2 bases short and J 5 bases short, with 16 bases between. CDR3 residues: CASSFISGPRTEAFF. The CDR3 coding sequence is TGTGCCAGCAGCTTCATTTCGGGGCCGAGAACTGAAGCTTTCTTT.

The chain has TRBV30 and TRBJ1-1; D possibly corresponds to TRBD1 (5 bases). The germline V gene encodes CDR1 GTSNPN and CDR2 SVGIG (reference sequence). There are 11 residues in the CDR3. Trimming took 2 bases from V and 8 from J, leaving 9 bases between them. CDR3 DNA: TGTGCCTGGAGTAGGCGGGGCGAAGCTTTCTTT. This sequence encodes CAWSRRGEAFF.

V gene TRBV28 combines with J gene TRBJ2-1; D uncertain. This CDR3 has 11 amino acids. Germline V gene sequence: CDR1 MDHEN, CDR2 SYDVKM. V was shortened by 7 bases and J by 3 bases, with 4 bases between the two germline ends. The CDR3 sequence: CASKNYNEQFF. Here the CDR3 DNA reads TGTGCCAGCAAAAACTACAATGAGCAGTTCTTC.